Detailed here is one T cell receptor beta chain. The sample holds a few counts of this clonotype. The specificity of this receptor is unknown. No quality values exist for individual bases; no much larger clone is one base distant. The data originate from a study of T cell repertoires in cytomegalovirus infection (dated by TCRdb to between 2018 and 2021). A note on the overall study: The HLA type of each donor mattered for the analysis, because public TCR beta signatures pointed to carriage of CMV infection along with the matching HLA type.

What the study reported, not specific to this receptor: In the ex vivo response, HLA-C-restricted CMV-specific TCR beta clonotypes were dominant, and in two of eight donors the single most frequent clonotype came from this HLA-C-restricted group. Carriers of CMV infection plus the relevant HLA type were discriminated by the cumulative frequency of public TCR beta family members in the study cohort and in an independent 352-donor cohort.

The germline V gene (reference sequence) provides CDR1 LNHDA and CDR2 SQIVND. Its CDR3 holds 13 amino acids, cysteine through phenylalanine. Just CDR3 DNA is preserved here, 39 bases in frame from base 1. At the junction V is shortened by 5 bases and J by 8 bases, with 12 bases in between. The listed sequencing device is Illumina HiSeq 1500. In TCRdb, the public reads were trimmed at Q25 with fastp and aligned with MiXCR, with productive beta chains retained. Every CDR3 protein is listed once, alongside the most common genes and DNA of its rows. The sample records approximately 700,000 distinct CDR3 sequences, 35% to 45% of which are singletons. The top ten clonotypes cover around 3% of the sample.

The chain employs TRBV19 and TRBJ1-4; possibly the D gene is TRBD1, per 5 matching bases. The sequencing input was PBMCs. The TCR was taken from a human donor in good health (CMV status not recorded). Some clones in this sample may be carry-over from other donors' samples. The CDR3 has the sequence CASSRGFREKLFF. The bases read TGTGCCAGTAGTCGGGGGTTTCGAGAAAAACTGTTTTTT.